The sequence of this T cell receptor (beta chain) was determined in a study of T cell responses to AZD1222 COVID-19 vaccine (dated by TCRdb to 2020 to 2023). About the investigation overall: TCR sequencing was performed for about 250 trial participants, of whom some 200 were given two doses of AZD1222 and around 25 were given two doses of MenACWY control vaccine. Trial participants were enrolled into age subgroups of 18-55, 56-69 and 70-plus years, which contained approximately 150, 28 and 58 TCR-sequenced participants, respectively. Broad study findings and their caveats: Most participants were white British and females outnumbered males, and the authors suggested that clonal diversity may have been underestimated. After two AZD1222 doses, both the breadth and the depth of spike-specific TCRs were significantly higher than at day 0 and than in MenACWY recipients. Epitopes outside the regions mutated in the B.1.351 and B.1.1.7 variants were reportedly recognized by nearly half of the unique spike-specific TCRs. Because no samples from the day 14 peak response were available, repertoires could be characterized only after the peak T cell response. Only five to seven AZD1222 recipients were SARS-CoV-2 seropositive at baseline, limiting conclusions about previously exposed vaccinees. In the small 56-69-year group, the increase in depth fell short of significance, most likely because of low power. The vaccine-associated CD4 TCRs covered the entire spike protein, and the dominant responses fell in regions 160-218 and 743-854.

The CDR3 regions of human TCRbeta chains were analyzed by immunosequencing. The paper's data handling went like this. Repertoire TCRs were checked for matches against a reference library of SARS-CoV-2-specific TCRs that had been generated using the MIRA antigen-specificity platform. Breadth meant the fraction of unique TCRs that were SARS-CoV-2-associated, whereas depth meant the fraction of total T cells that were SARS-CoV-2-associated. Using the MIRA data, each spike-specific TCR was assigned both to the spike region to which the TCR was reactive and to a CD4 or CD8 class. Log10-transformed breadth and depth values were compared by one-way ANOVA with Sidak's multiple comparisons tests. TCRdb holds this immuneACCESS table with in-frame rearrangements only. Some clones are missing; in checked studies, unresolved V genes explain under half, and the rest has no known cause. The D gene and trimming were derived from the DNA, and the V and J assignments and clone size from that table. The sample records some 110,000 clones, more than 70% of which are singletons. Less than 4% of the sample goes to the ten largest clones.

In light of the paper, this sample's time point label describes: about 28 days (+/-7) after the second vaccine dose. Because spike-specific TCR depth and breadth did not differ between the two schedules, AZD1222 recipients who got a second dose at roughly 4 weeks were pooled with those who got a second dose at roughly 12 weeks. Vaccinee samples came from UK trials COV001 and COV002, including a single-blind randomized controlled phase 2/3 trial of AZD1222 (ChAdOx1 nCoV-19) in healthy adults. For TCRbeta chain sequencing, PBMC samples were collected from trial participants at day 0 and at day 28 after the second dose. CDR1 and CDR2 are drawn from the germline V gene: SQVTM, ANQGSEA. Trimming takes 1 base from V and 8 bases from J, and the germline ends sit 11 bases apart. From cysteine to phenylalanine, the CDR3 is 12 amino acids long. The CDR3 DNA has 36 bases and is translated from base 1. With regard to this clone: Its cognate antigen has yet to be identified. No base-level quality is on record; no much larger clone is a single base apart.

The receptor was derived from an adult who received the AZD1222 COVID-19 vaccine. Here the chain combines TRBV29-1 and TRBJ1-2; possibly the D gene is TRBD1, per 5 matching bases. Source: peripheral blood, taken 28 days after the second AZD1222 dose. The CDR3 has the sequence CSVEGQGGGYTF. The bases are TGCAGCGTTGAAGGGCAGGGTGGGGGCTACACCTTC.